This record looks at one T cell receptor (beta chain) sequence and its context. The sample comes from a study of blood T cell repertoires in COVID-19. At the level of the study: The United States, Italy and Spain were the sources of the acute and convalescent COVID-19 samples.

Profiled with immunoSEQ multiplex PCR; TCRdb holds only in-frame clones, not every one. The data hold fewer than 250,000 clones, with less than 90% observed a single time. The sequencing input was peripheral blood. The sequence was obtained from a man aged 25-45 years with acute or convalescent COVID-19.

CDR3 amino acids: CSASPTYEQYF. The DNA of the CDR3 is TGCAGTGCTAGTCCCACCTACGAGCAGTACTTC. The chain couples TRBV20-1 to TRBJ2-7; no clear D gene. V gave up 3 bases and J gave up 2 bases, with 5 bases separating them. The CDR3 sequence is 11 residues long. Per germline, CDR1 DFQATT and CDR2 SNEGSKA (reference sequence).